This TCR beta chain was identified in a study of OX40 agonist ivuxolimab in advanced cancers. Study-wide background: From 23 to 79 years was the age range, with a mean of roughly 59 years, and approximately 84% were male.

It was autoimmune disease history or systemic immunosuppression that excluded patients. Whole-study findings and limits: At 0.1 to 3.0 mg/kg and by week 6, CD4+ and CD8+ T cells in the blood had expanded clonally. Some of the lowest clonal expansion was seen in partial responders at 0.1-3.0 mg/kg.

TCRdb's copy holds only in-frame clones and misses some; the assay was immunoSEQ multiplex PCR. The table has just under 60,000 clones, 90% to 95% seen once. Regarding this clone: Antigen: not known.

With 7 bases clipped from V and 7 bases from J, the junction kept 6 bases outside the gene matches. Germline CDR1 and CDR2: WSHSY and SAAADI. This CDR3 is 13 amino acids long. This TCR came from an adult with an advanced solid tumor such as melanoma, head and neck, liver or kidney cancer. The V call is TRBV10-2, the J call TRBJ2-1, with 8 bases that match TRBD2. The sequences come from CD4+ or CD8+ T cells sorted from blood, collected in a trial of the OX40 agonist ivuxolimab. CDR3 DNA: TGCGCCAGCATGTGGCGGGAGGAGAATGAGCAGTTCTTC. Translation: CASMWREENEQFF.